The 2 T cell receptor beta chains reported below all come from one sample, sequenced in a study of blood T cell repertoires in COVID-19. Clones were sequenced by immunoSEQ multiplex PCR, and TCRdb holds only the in-frame ones, with some missing. The sample includes about 270,000 clones, 65% to 90% of them seen just once. Sequencing was done on a sample of peripheral blood. All receptors come from a human donor in a cohort sampled during active COVID-19.

V and J are TRBV19 and TRBJ2-5; perhaps TRBD1 as D (5 bases). V was trimmed by 0 bases and J by 2 bases, leaving 13 bases between them. The CDR3 is 16 amino acids. Germline-derived CDR1 and CDR2 are LNHDA and SQIVND (reference sequence). In DNA, the CDR3 is TGTGCCAGTAGTATAGATGGGGCAGGTAATCAAGAGACCCAGTACTTC. Translation: CASSIDGAGNQETQYF.

The rearrangement uses TRBV2 and TRBJ2-2, with D possibly matching TRBD2 (5 bases). The germline gives CDR1 SNHLY, CDR2 FYNNEI. Deletions cut 8 bases from V and 5 bases from J, with 9 bases between. This CDR3 is 12 amino acids long. DNA of the CDR3: TGTGCCAGCGGGAGTGGGACCGGGGAGCTGTTTTTT. It is translated as CASGSGTGELFF.